The 32 T cell receptor beta chains below come from one sample, sequenced in a study of siplizumab effects on memory and regulatory T cells. Sequencing was performed with immunoSEQ multiplex PCR; in TCRdb, only in-frame clones are kept and a portion is missing. Found here are some 80,000 clones, 95% of them singletons; the top ten hold roughly 20%. The sample taken for sequencing was CD8+ T cells sorted from blood. Source of these receptors: a human donor in good health.

The chain joins TRBV9 to TRBJ1-1; D is undetermined. Trimming stripped 4 bases from V and 1 base from J, with 14 bases between. The CDR3 totals 15 residues. Per germline, CDR1 SGDLS and CDR2 YYNGEE. Here the CDR3 reads CASSPEGRANTEAFF. CDR3 nucleotides: TGTGCCAGCAGCCCCGAAGGGCGGGCGAACACTGAAGCTTTCTTT.

The chain couples TRBV19 to TRBJ2-3, with unresolved D. The CDR3 is 16 amino acids. Trimming removed 3 bases from V and 0 bases from J, with 13 bases in between. Germline V gene sequence: CDR1 LNHDA, CDR2 SQIVND (reference sequence). The CDR3 DNA sequence: TGTGCCAGTAGTATGGGCCCTGTCCTTAGCACAGATACGCAGTATTTT. Translation gives CASSMGPVLSTDTQYF.

The chain is built from TRBV9 and TRBJ1-2; 9 bases are a match to TRBD1. V shed 0 bases, J shed 4 bases, and the junction held 10 bases outside the gene matches. The germline V gene encodes CDR1 SGDLS and CDR2 YYNGEE. The CDR3 totals 17 residues. This chain's CDR3 is CASSVDLGTGLVYGYTF. DNA for the CDR3: TGTGCCAGCAGCGTAGACCTAGGGACAGGGCTTGTCTATGGCTACACCTTC.

V and J are TRBV5-6 and TRBJ2-1; 8 bases are shared with TRBD2. CDR1 SGHDT and CDR2 YYEEEE come from the germline V gene. The CDR3 spans 14 residues. The J segment lost 7 bases and the V segment lost 7 bases, leaving 10 bases of the junction unmatched. The CDR3 sequence: CASHELAAPNEQFF. For the CDR3, the DNA is TGTGCCAGCCACGAACTAGCGGCCCCGAATGAGCAGTTCTTC.

The genes are TRBV11-2 and TRBJ1-3, with D uncertain. CDR1 and CDR2 (germline): SGHAT, FQNNGV. V lost 1 base and J lost 0, with 7 bases in between. CDR3 length: 15 residues. The DNA for the CDR3 is TGTGCCAGCAGCTTAGGGCCAGACTCTGGAAACACCATATATTTT. It specifies CASSLGPDSGNTIYF.

The gene calls are TRBV7-9 and TRBJ1-2; 7 bases are shared with TRBD1. The trim removed 3 bases at V and 7 bases at J, leaving 11 bases unmatched. Germline lookup yields CDR1 SEHNR and CDR2 FQNEAQ (reference sequence). The CDR3 contains 15 residues. This CDR3 reads CASSFLTGKNAGYTF. CDR3 in DNA: TGTGCCAGCAGCTTTCTGACAGGGAAAAACGCTGGCTACACCTTC. The variable domain in full, completed from reference TRBV7-9 and TRBJ1-2, reads DTGVSQNPRHKITKRGQNVTFRCDPISEHNRLYWYRQTLGQGPEFLTYFQNEAQLEKSRLLSDRFSAERPKGSFSTLEIQRTEQGDSAMYLCASSFLTGKNAGYTFGSGTRLTVV.

V and J are TRBV5-5 and TRBJ2-1, with 7 bases fitting TRBD1. The CDR3 sequence is 15 residues long. J was trimmed by 6 bases and V by 5 bases; bases with no gene match: 11. Germline V gives CDR1 SGHKS, CDR2 YYEKEE (reference sequence). The CDR3, as DNA: TGTGCCAGCAGATCCCGGGACAGAGCTTCCAATGAGCAGTTCTTC. This gives the protein CASRSRDRASNEQFF. The full variable domain, its missing parts supplied by reference TRBV5-5 and TRBJ2-1, is DAGVTQSPTHLIKTRGQQVTLRCSPISGHKSVSWYQQVLGQGPQFIFQYYEKEERGRGNFPDRFSARQFPNYSSELNVNALLLGDSALYLCASRSRDRASNEQFFGPGTRLTVL.

This clone was picked up one time. The chain has TRBV19 and TRBJ2-3; D not resolved. Germline values: CDR1 LNHDA, CDR2 SQIVND (reference sequence). Trimming took 3 bases from V and 5 from J, leaving 6 bases between them. The CDR3 runs to 12 residues. DNA for the CDR3: TGTGCCAGTAGTATGGCAGTAGATACGCAGTATTTT. Translation: CASSMAVDTQYF.

The rearrangement links TRBV10-2 to TRBJ1-3; D not resolved. Germline V lookup: CDR1 WSHSY, CDR2 SAAADI. The CDR3 extends over 12 amino acids. With 5 bases removed from V and 0 bases from J, the gap between germline ends came to 2 bases. The CDR3 nucleotides are TGCGCCAGCAGTATCTCTGGAAACACCATATATTTT. Its protein is CASSISGNTIYF.

Here the CDR3 reads CASVGVGPGSLSYNEQFF. In DNA form, the CDR3 reads TGTGCCAGCGTTGGGGTGGGGCCTGGGAGTCTTTCCTACAATGAGCAGTTCTTC. The chain is built from TRBV11-3 and TRBJ2-1; D is tentatively TRBD1 or TRBD2 (5 bases each). Germline CDR1 SGHNT, CDR2 YENEEA. The CDR3 has 18 residues. Trimming pared 8 bases from V and 1 base from J, leaving 24 bases between.

The count of this clone is one. The J gene is TRBJ1-4, the V gene TRBV7-9, with a possible D match to TRBD1 (5 bases). V was cut by 2 bases and J by 0 bases, with 7 bases left in between. Germline loops: CDR1 SEHNR, CDR2 FQNEAQ (reference sequence). The CDR3 extends over 15 amino acids. The CDR3 sequence: CASSLRGATNEKLFF. DNA of the CDR3: TGTGCCAGCAGCTTACGGGGGGCAACTAATGAAAAACTGTTTTTT.

The rearrangement uses TRBV7-9 and TRBJ2-7, with D unresolved. Per the germline V gene, CDR1 is SEHNR and CDR2 is FQNEAQ (reference sequence). Trimming shortened V by 8 bases and J by 7 bases, and 18 bases separated the two germline ends. The CDR3 is 13 amino acids. CDR3 DNA: TGTGCCAGCGCGACCCGGGCTAGGAGAGAGCAGTACTTC. As protein: CASATRARREQYF.

The chain has TRBV6-6 and TRBJ1-5; TRBD1 agrees at 8 bases. The CDR3 spans 16 residues. From germline, CDR1 is MNHNY and CDR2 SVGAGI (reference sequence). Trimming removed 10 bases from V and 3 bases from J; junction bases left unmatched: 14. The CDR3 DNA is TGTGCCACCGCATGGGGACAGGAGGAGTTCAATCAGCCCCAGCATTTT. It yields the protein CATAWGQEEFNQPQHF.

This sequence joins TRBV11-2 and TRBJ2-7; D not resolved. The germline V gene encodes CDR1 SGHAT and CDR2 FQNNGV. This CDR3 is built from 14 residues. V was shortened by 1 base and J by 1 base, with 8 bases between the two germline ends. CDR3 nucleotide sequence: TGTGCCAGCAGCTTAGGGCACACTTCCTACGAGCAGTACTTC. Its translation is CASSLGHTSYEQYF.

The genes are TRBV2 and TRBJ2-7; TRBD2 agrees at 7 bases. CDR1 and CDR2 (germline): SNHLY, FYNNEI. The CDR3 covers 13 residues. V lost 10 bases to trimming and J lost 3 bases; unmatched junction nucleotides: 9. The CDR3 reads CATSGTDFYEQYF. CDR3 in DNA: TGTGCCACCAGCGGGACGGATTTCTACGAGCAGTACTTC.

This sequence joins TRBV10-3 and TRBJ2-1; no reliable D call. CDR1 ENHRY and CDR2 SYGVKD come from the germline V gene. Trimming cost V 3 bases and J 9 bases, with 15 bases left between them. CDR3 length equals 14 residues. CDR3: CAISDHVPSSEQFF. CDR3 sequence (DNA): TGTGCCATCAGTGATCACGTACCTTCAAGTGAGCAGTTCTTC.

The rearrangement joins TRBV2 to TRBJ2-3; D tentatively reads TRBD1 or TRBD2 (6 bases each). The CDR3 totals 15 residues. CDR1 is SNHLY and CDR2 is FYNNEI in the germline V gene. Trimming removed 6 bases from V and 3 bases from J, with 16 bases in between. CDR3 sequence reads: CASSGGGEGTDTQYF. The DNA for the CDR3 is TGTGCCAGCAGCGGGGGCGGGGAAGGGACAGATACGCAGTATTTT.

V is TRBV10-3 and J is TRBJ1-3; 8 bases are a match to TRBD1. Per the germline V gene, CDR1 is ENHRY and CDR2 is SYGVKD. This CDR3 contains 16 residues. The junction had 18 bases not matched to a gene; V was cut back by 10 bases and J by 7 bases. This chain's CDR3 is CATLHTGTGFGNTIYF. CDR3 bases: TGTGCCACACTTCACACCGGGACAGGTTTTGGGAACACCATATATTTT.

V and J are TRBV13 and TRBJ1-1; D unresolved. There are 12 residues in the CDR3. The V gene lost 7 bases and the J gene lost 10 bases, with 16 bases spanning the gap. Germline V lookup: CDR1 PRHDT, CDR2 FYEKMQ (reference sequence). The CDR3 sequence: CASISLGSAAFF. CDR3 nucleotide sequence: TGTGCCAGCATCTCCCTGGGGTCAGCAGCTTTCTTT.

The chain joins TRBV27 to TRBJ2-1, with 7 bases that match TRBD2. V gave up 2 bases and J gave up 7 bases; unmatched junction bases: 11. The CDR3 contains 16 residues. Germline values: CDR1 MNHEY, CDR2 SMNVEV (reference sequence). CDR3 nucleotides: TGTGCCAGCAGTTTACCTTCTAGCGGAGCTGGGAATGAGCAGTTCTTC. This codes for CASSLPSSGAGNEQFF.

V gene TRBV6-5 combines with J gene TRBJ1-1; D ambiguous. The CDR3 is 11 residues long. Germline CDR1 MNHEY, CDR2 SVGAGI. Trimming shortened V by 8 bases and J by 10 bases, and 14 bases separated the two germline ends. The CDR3 loop reads CASGPKYSAFF. The CDR3 DNA reads as TGTGCCAGCGGTCCAAAATACTCAGCTTTCTTT.

To note about this clone: The junction differs from germline at one of its ends, possibly a read error. The chain carries TRBV2 and TRBJ1-1; 7 bases are a match to TRBD1. From germline, CDR1 is SNHLY and CDR2 FYNNEI. The CDR3 totals 11 residues. The CDR3 protein is CASRSRDSACF. CDR3 DNA: TGTGCCAGCAGGAGCCGGGACAGTGCTTGTTTT.

V gene TRBV9 combines with J gene TRBJ2-5; 10 bases align to TRBD1. The CDR3 is 19 residues long. The trim removed 3 bases at V and 0 bases at J, leaving 14 bases unmatched. The V gene's germline CDR1 is SGDLS and CDR2 YYNGEE. DNA for the CDR3: TGTGCCAGCAGCGGAAGATCGGGACAGGGGACCCTGTACCAAGAGACCCAGTACTTC. Protein sequence: CASSGRSGQGTLYQETQYF.

The chain combines TRBV28 with TRBJ2-5; D not certain. TRBJ2-7 matches the DNA end more closely, so the J call is doubtful. CDR3 length: 15 amino acids. Germline V gives CDR1 MDHEN, CDR2 SYDVKM. CDR3 loop: CASSSLLTAIYEQYF. The CDR3 bases are TGTGCCAGCAGTTCGCTACTTACAGCAATTTACGAGCAGTACTTC.

This chain uses TRBV19 with TRBJ2-1; no reliable D call. The V end was cut by 5 bases, the J end by 8 bases, with 16 bases between. The CDR3 spans 14 residues. Germline values: CDR1 LNHDA, CDR2 SQIVND (reference sequence). CDR3 protein: CASSAHNEVHEQFF. The CDR3 nucleotides are TGTGCCAGTAGTGCTCATAACGAGGTCCATGAGCAGTTCTTC.

The V and J genes are TRBV11-2 and TRBJ1-4; D unclear. Trimming took 3 bases from V and 4 from J, leaving 9 bases between them. This CDR3 contains 14 residues. Germline CDR1 is SGHAT and CDR2 is FQNNGV. The CDR3 spells CASSFRDVNEKLFF. The CDR3 DNA reads as TGTGCCAGCAGCTTTAGAGACGTTAATGAAAAACTGTTTTTT.

The chain carries TRBV7-2 and TRBJ2-1; D might be TRBD2 (6 bases). Germline-derived CDR1 and CDR2 are SGHTA and FQGNSA. The germline V and J ends were trimmed by 5 bases and 5 bases, with 13 bases remaining between them. This CDR3 is 14 amino acids long. CDR3 nucleotide sequence: TGTGCCAGCAGCCCATGGGGACTCAACAATGAGCAGTTCTTC. Its protein is CASSPWGLNNEQFF. Looking up the rest from reference TRBV7-2 and TRBJ2-1 gives the full variable domain: GAGVSQSPSNKVTEKGKDVELRCDPISGHTALYWYRQSLGQGLEFLIYFQGNSAPDKSGLPSDRFSAERTGGSVSTLTIQRTQQEDSAVYLCASSPWGLNNEQFFGPGTRLTVL.

CDR3 DNA: TGCGCCAGCAGAGTCACGGGACGGTCGAACACTGAAGCTTTCTTT. This gives the protein CASRVTGRSNTEAFF. The chain links TRBV4-1 to TRBJ1-1; TRBD1 is a possible D gene (5 bases). Germline loops: CDR1 MGHRA, CDR2 YSYEKL. The CDR3 loop spans 15 amino acids. Between the trimmed V and J ends, which lost 6 bases and 1 base, there was a span of 15 bases.

The V gene is TRBV4-2, the J gene TRBJ2-7, with 14 positions matching TRBD2. The CDR3 extends over 19 amino acids. Germline CDR1 is LGHNA and CDR2 is YNFKEQ. V shed 3 bases, J shed 3 bases, and the junction held 13 bases outside the gene matches. Here the CDR3 reads CASSHPFQGLAGDLYEQYF. The CDR3 DNA is TGTGCCAGCAGCCATCCGTTCCAGGGACTAGCGGGAGACCTCTACGAGCAGTACTTC.

This chain links TRBV4-1 with TRBJ2-7; TRBD1 agrees at 9 bases. After removal of 1 base from V and 5 bases from J, the junction contained 3 bases not matched to a gene. Germline V gene lookup returns CDR1 MGHRA and CDR2 YSYEKL. The CDR3 sequence is 14 residues long. The CDR3 loop is CASSQGTGDHEQYF. CDR3 DNA sequence: TGCGCCAGCAGCCAAGGGACAGGGGATCACGAGCAGTACTTC.

V and J are TRBV16 and TRBJ1-4; D possibly corresponds to TRBD1 (5 bases). Per germline, CDR1 KGHSY and CDR2 FQNENV. This CDR3 is 12 amino acids long. The germline V and J ends were trimmed by 0 bases and 12 bases, with 8 bases remaining between them. The CDR3, as DNA: TGTGCCAGCAGCCAATCTTCCAGGGAACTGTTTTTT. The encoded protein is CASSQSSRELFF.

The genes are TRBV15 and TRBJ2-1; TRBD2 matches 10 bases. Germline CDR1 and CDR2: LNHNV and YYDKDF (reference sequence). The CDR3 spans 16 residues. J was trimmed by 7 bases and V by 1 base; bases with no gene match: 7. The CDR3 nucleotides read TGTGCCACCAGCAGAGCGTCTAGCGGGAGATTAAATGAGCAGTTCTTC. This gives the protein CATSRASSGRLNEQFF.